The present TCR beta chain was sequenced within a study of blood T cells in healthy people across ages. A second about 7 to 12 cycle PCR used barcoded and J-beta primers. TCRdb analysed the 5' RACE reads with MiXCR anew, one entry per CDR3 protein. The sample lists roughly 550,000 distinct CDR3 sequences; more than 20% were seen once. Points from the study as a whole: Unsorted PBMCs prevented conclusive naive versus antigen-experienced comparison.

Every donor contributed ten milliliters of peripheral blood by blood draw. There were at least 5 micrograms of total RNA extracted from every sample. This clonotype was picked up a small number of times. As yet, its antigen is unknown. Separately, the same data were catalogued under a study of T cells of mothers and their children.

The sequencing sample was made of blood. This clonotype was obtained from a boy aged 5-17 years in good health.

The CDR3 sequence is CASSFRVSYEQYF. The CDR3 DNA reads TGTGCCAGCAGCTTCAGGGTCTCCTACGAGCAGTACTTC. The rearrangement joins TRBV6-2 or TRBV6-3 to TRBJ2-7, with D perhaps TRBD1 (5 bases). The CDR3 sequence is 13 residues long. Germline assignment: CDR1 MNHEY and CDR2 SVGEGT. V lost 6 bases and J 0 bases, leaving 9 bases between the germline ends.